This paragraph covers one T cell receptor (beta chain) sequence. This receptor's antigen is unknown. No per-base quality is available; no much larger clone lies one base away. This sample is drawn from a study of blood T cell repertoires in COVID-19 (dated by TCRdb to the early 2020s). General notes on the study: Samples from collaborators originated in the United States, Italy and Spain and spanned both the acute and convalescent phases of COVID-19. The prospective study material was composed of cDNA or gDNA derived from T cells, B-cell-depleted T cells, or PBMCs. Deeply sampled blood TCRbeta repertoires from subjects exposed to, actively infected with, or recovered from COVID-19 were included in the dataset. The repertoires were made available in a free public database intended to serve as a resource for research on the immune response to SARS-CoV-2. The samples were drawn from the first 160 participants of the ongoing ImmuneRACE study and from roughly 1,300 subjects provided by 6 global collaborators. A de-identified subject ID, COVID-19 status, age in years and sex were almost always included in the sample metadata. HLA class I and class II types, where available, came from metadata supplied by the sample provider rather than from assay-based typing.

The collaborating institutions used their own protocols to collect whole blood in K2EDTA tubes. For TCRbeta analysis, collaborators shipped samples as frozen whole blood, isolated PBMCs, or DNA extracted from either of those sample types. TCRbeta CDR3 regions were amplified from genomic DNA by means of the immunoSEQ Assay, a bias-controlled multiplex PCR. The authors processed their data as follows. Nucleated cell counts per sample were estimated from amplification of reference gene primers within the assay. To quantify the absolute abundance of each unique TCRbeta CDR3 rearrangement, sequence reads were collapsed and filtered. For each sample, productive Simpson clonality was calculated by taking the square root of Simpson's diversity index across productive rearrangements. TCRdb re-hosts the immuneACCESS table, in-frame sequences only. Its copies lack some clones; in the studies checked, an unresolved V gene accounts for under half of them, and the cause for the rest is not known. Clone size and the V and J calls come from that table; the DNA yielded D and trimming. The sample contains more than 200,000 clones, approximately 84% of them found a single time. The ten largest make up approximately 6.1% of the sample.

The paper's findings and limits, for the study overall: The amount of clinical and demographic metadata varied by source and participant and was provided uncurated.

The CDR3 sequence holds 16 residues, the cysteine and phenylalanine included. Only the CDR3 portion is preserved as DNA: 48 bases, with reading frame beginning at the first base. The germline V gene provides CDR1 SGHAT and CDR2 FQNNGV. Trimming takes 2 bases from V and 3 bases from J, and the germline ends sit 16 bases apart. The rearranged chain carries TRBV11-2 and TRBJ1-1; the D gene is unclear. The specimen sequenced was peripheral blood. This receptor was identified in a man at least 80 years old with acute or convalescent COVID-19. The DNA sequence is TGTGCCAGCAGCTTAAATACGGGGAGGCTGGACACTGAAGCTTTCTTT. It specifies CASSLNTGRLDTEAFF.